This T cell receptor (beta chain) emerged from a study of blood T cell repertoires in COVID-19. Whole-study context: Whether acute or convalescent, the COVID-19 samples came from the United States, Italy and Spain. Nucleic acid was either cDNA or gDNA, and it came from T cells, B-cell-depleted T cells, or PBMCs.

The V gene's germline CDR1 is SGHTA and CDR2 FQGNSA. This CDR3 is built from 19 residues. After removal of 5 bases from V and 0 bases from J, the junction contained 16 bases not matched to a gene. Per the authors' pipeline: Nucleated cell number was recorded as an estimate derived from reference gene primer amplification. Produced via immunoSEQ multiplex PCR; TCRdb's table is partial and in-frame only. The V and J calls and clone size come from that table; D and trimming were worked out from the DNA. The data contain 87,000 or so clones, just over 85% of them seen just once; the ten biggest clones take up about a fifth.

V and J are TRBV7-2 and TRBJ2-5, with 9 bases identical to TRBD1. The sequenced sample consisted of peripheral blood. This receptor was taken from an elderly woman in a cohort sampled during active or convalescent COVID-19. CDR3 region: CASSRSKGTGFDYQETQYF. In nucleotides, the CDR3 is TGTGCCAGCAGCCGCAGTAAAGGGACAGGGTTTGATTACCAAGAGACCCAGTACTTC.